Following are 18 T cell receptor beta chains from one sample sequenced in a study of blood T cell repertoires in COVID-19. Here immunoSEQ multiplex PCR was the method, and the copy in TCRdb shows in-frame clones only, minus some. The data contain over 80,000 clones, 88% of them singletons. The sample comprised peripheral blood. All receptors come from a woman aged 80 or over with acute or convalescent COVID-19.

This CDR3 is CASSEVGVAGFF. In DNA, the CDR3 is TGTGCCAGCAGTGAAGTCGGGGTTGCGGGGTTCTTC. This chain joins TRBV2 and TRBJ2-1, with a weak D call TRBD2 (5 bases). The V gene's germline CDR1 is SNHLY and CDR2 FYNNEI. The CDR3 is 12 residues long. Trimming left V 1 base short and J 15 bases short, with 13 bases between.

V and J are TRBV3-1 (or the pseudogene TRBV3-2) and TRBJ2-7; D unresolved. The CDR3 length is 13 residues. V was trimmed by 3 bases and J by 0 bases, leaving 6 bases between them. Germline V CDR1 and CDR2: LGHDT, YNNKEL (reference sequence). The CDR3 spells CASSQYISYEQYF. The CDR3 bases are TGTGCCAGCAGCCAGTATATCTCCTACGAGCAGTACTTC.

This clone is a singleton in its sample. This chain uses TRBV28 with TRBJ2-1; TRBD1 matches 8 bases. Per the germline V gene, CDR1 is MDHEN and CDR2 is SYDVKM. The CDR3 runs to 16 residues. Trimming cost V 6 bases and J 2 bases; bases outside gene matches: 9. The CDR3 nucleotides read TGTGCCAGCAGCAGCCCAGGGGGCGCCGCCTACAATGAGCAGTTCTTC. As protein: CASSSPGGAAYNEQFF.

The J gene is TRBJ1-4, the V gene TRBV2, with TRBD1 matching 7 bases. This CDR3 comprises 14 residues. CDR1 and CDR2 from the germline V gene are SNHLY and FYNNEI. J was trimmed by 6 bases and V by 3 bases; bases with no gene match: 4. CDR3 in amino acids: CASSDSTGDEKLFF. In nucleotides, the CDR3 is TGTGCCAGCAGTGATAGTACAGGGGATGAAAAACTGTTTTTT.

The V and J genes are TRBV5-6 and TRBJ1-4; no definite D call. V was clipped by 2 bases and J by 6 bases, with 11 bases between them. The CDR3 consists of 14 residues. Looked up from germline, CDR1 is SGHDT and CDR2 is YYEEEE. CDR3 nucleotide sequence: TGTGCCAGCAGCTTAGACGGGAGGGATGAAAAACTGTTTTTT. It yields the protein CASSLDGRDEKLFF.

This rearrangement joins TRBV5-4 to TRBJ1-4; 8 nucleotides match TRBD1. Germline V gene data show CDR1 as SGHNT and CDR2 as YYREEE (reference sequence). This CDR3 is 16 amino acids long. V gave up 4 bases and J gave up 5 bases; unmatched junction bases: 10. CDR3 nucleotides: TGTGCCAGCAGCCCCCTACCGACAGGGGAGAATGAAAAACTGTTTTTT. Its protein is CASSPLPTGENEKLFF.

The V and J genes are TRBV11-3 and TRBJ2-7, with TRBD1 matching 11 bases. Unmatched junction bases numbered 7, after V lost 5 bases and J lost 4 bases. Germline V gives CDR1 SGHNT, CDR2 YENEEA. This CDR3 contains 15 residues. CDR3 DNA: TGTGCCAGCAGCCTTCAGGGGACAGGGGGTTACGAGCAGTACTTC. Translating gives CASSLQGTGGYEQYF.

In this sample, this clone turned up once. The chain is built from TRBV2 and TRBJ1-2; 10 bases line up with TRBD1. Germline V gene lookup returns CDR1 SNHLY and CDR2 FYNNEI. CDR3 length: 15 amino acids. V shed 7 bases and J 2 bases; nucleotides not matched to a gene: 7. CDR3 in amino acids: CASNPGQGTNYGYTF. The DNA of the CDR3 is TGTGCCAGCAACCCGGGACAGGGGACGAACTATGGCTACACCTTC. The whole variable domain, remainder taken from reference TRBV2 and TRBJ1-2, is EPEVTQTPSHQVTQMGQEVILRCVPISNHLYFYWYRQILGQKVEFLVSFYNNEISEKSEIFDDQFSVERPDGSNFTLKIRSTKLEDSAMYFCASNPGQGTNYGYTFGSGTRLTVV.

The chain is built from TRBV6-2 or TRBV6-3 and TRBJ2-7; 8 nucleotides line up with TRBD1. With 5 bases clipped from V and 2 bases from J, the junction kept 8 bases outside the gene matches. The CDR3 extends over 15 amino acids. CDR1 is MNHEY, CDR2 SVGEGT, per germline. The DNA of the CDR3 is TGTGCCAGCAGTCCCCGGGACAGGCCCCCCTACGAGCAGTACTTC. It is translated as CASSPRDRPPYEQYF.

CDR3 DNA sequence: TGTGCCAGCAGCGTAGGAGGAACCCAAAACTATGGCTACACCTTC. Translated: CASSVGGTQNYGYTF. The chain employs TRBV9 and TRBJ1-2; D unresolved. CDR1 is SGDLS and CDR2 is YYNGEE in the germline V gene. CDR3 length: 15 residues. V was cut by 0 bases and J by 2 bases, with 11 bases left in between.

The genes are TRBV18 and TRBJ1-5; 7 bases align to TRBD1. The CDR3 is 15 residues long. After removal of 0 bases from V and 2 bases from J, the junction contained 1 base not matched to a gene. The germline CDR1 and CDR2 sequences are KGHSH and LQKENI. The CDR3 region is CASSPPGGGNQPQHF. The DNA for the CDR3 is TGTGCCAGCTCACCACCAGGGGGCGGCAATCAGCCCCAGCATTTT.

This clone was detected only once. The chain joins TRBV5-1 to TRBJ2-1; D might be TRBD1 (7 bases). The CDR3 is 16 residues long. The V end was cut by 3 bases, the J end by 4 bases, with 17 bases between. Germline V lookup: CDR1 SGHRS, CDR2 YFSETQ. The CDR3 DNA is TGCGCCAGCAGCTGGAGGCAGGGGGAGGCATACAATGAGCAGTTCTTC. Translation: CASSWRQGEAYNEQFF.

V usage is TRBV11-3 and J usage is TRBJ2-5; 10 bases line up with TRBD2. Germline V lookup: CDR1 SGHNT, CDR2 YENEEA. There are 16 residues in the CDR3. V shed 1 base, J shed 4 bases, and the junction held 6 bases outside the gene matches. The CDR3: CASSLGTSGQGETQYF. Here the CDR3 DNA reads TGTGCCAGCAGCTTAGGGACTAGCGGACAGGGAGAGACCCAGTACTTC.

The chain has TRBV7-8 and TRBJ2-1; D is possibly TRBD1 (5 bases). V was cut by 2 bases and J by 8 bases, with 7 bases left in between. Germline CDR1 and CDR2: SGHVS and FQNEAQ. This CDR3 is 12 amino acids long. Here the CDR3 reads CASSLQGDEQFF. CDR3 sequence (DNA): TGTGCCAGCAGCTTACAGGGCGATGAGCAGTTCTTC.

The V gene is TRBV10-3, the J gene TRBJ2-7; 9 nucleotides line up with TRBD2. The CDR3 totals 14 residues. The ends lost 6 bases at V and 2 bases at J; junction bases unmatched: 5. CDR1 ENHRY and CDR2 SYGVKD come from the germline V gene. The CDR3 sequence: CAIRGTSQTYEQYF. As DNA, the CDR3 is TGTGCCATCAGGGGGACTAGCCAAACCTACGAGCAGTACTTC.

In regard to this clone: One junction end does not reproduce the germline sequence, and a read error may be involved. The chain joins TRBV7-7 to TRBJ1-5; D unclear. The CDR3 covers 17 residues. Germline-derived CDR1 and CDR2 are SSHAT and FNYEAQ (reference sequence). The CDR3 loop is CASSLVLPEASNQPQHF. DNA of the CDR3: TGTGCTAGCAGCTTAGTTCTTCCGGAGGCTAGCAATCAGCCCCAGCATTTT.

The V gene is TRBV28, the J gene TRBJ1-5, with TRBD1 identical over 7 bases. J gave up 2 bases and V 8 bases, and 6 bases lay outside the gene matches. The CDR3 has 14 amino acids. Germline lookup yields CDR1 MDHEN and CDR2 SYDVKM. The CDR3 is CASWTGIGNQPQHF. The CDR3 DNA is TGTGCCAGCTGGACAGGAATAGGCAATCAGCCCCAGCATTTT.

The chain links TRBV5-4 to TRBJ1-5; no clear D. Trimming took off 0 bases at V and 3 bases at J, with 7 bases between the two ends. The CDR3 is 14 residues long. Per the germline V gene, CDR1 is SGHNT and CDR2 is YYREEE (reference sequence). In nucleotides, the CDR3 is TGTGCCAGCAGCTTGGGCGGAGCCAATCAGCCCCAGCATTTT. Translating it yields CASSLGGANQPQHF.